What follows are 13 T cell receptor beta chains derived from one specimen sequenced in a study of T cell changes during pregnancy in multiple sclerosis. Sequenced by immunoSEQ multiplex PCR; TCRdb stores in-frame clones only, minus some. The data contain over 35,000 clones, about 92% of them seen just once; the ten biggest clones take up 10% to 15%. Material: CD8+ T cells from peripheral blood mononuclear cells, obtained in the first trimester of pregnancy. The receptors were sampled from a female donor with multiple sclerosis, enrolled in a pregnancy study.

J is TRBJ1-1 and V is TRBV11-2; TRBD1 aligns across 7 bases. CDR1 is SGHAT, CDR2 FQNNGV, per germline. The CDR3 is 13 amino acids. J gave up 4 bases and V 5 bases, and 4 bases lay outside the gene matches. This CDR3 is CASSRTGATEAFF. CDR3 DNA sequence: TGTGCCAGCAGCCGAACAGGGGCCACTGAAGCTTTCTTT.

The gene calls are TRBV9 and TRBJ2-3, with a tentative D call TRBD2 (5 bases). The CDR3 is 15 residues long. CDR1 and CDR2 from the germline V gene are SGDLS and YYNGEE. Between the trimmed V and J ends, which lost 2 bases and 6 bases, there was a span of 16 bases. The CDR3 DNA is TGTGCCAGCAGCGTTTATGAGGGATTCAGGGATACGCAGTATTTT. Encoded protein: CASSVYEGFRDTQYF.

The rearrangement links TRBV6-6 to TRBJ2-3, with a tentative D call TRBD2 (5 bases). CDR1 and CDR2 (germline): MNHNY, SVGAGI (reference sequence). This CDR3 has 16 residues. The V gene lost 3 bases and the J gene lost 6 bases, with 19 bases spanning the gap. CDR3 sequence (DNA): TGTGCCAGCAGTTATGGCCGGGGTCCGACGGGGGATACGCAGTATTTT. This encodes CASSYGRGPTGDTQYF.

This clone was counted a few times. The rearrangement joins TRBV6-6 to TRBJ1-1, with 8 positions matching TRBD1. There are 14 residues in the CDR3. CDR1 and CDR2 from the germline V gene are MNHNY and SVGAGI (reference sequence). The V and J ends lost 8 bases and 1 base, in that order; junction bases with no gene match: 6. The CDR3 sequence: CASDQGAGNTEAFF. CDR3 nucleotide sequence: TGTGCCAGCGACCAGGGGGCGGGGAACACTGAAGCTTTCTTT.

The V and J genes are TRBV15 and TRBJ1-2; a weak D match, TRBD1 (6 bases). Germline loops: CDR1 LNHNV, CDR2 YYDKDF (reference sequence). Trimming removed 5 bases from V and 4 bases from J, with 14 bases in between. CDR3 length: 14 amino acids. This CDR3 is CATSSNPGAYGYTF. Here the CDR3 DNA reads TGTGCCACCAGCTCTAACCCAGGGGCCTATGGCTACACCTTC.

J is TRBJ1-6 and V is TRBV5-4; a possible D gene is TRBD1 (5 bases). The CDR3 runs 14 residues. The germline V gene has CDR1 SGHNT and CDR2 YYREEE (reference sequence). The V end was cut by 1 base, the J end by 8 bases, with 10 bases between. The CDR3 region is CASSLQGHDSPLHF. The DNA for the CDR3 is TGTGCCAGCAGCTTGCAGGGTCATGATTCACCCCTCCACTTT.

This clone was picked up one time. The chain couples TRBV7-6 to TRBJ1-1; D remains unclear. V was shortened by 4 bases and J by 0 bases, with 6 bases between the two germline ends. Germline assignment: CDR1 SGHVS and CDR2 FNYEAQ. CDR3 length: 13 residues. The CDR3, as DNA: TGTGCCAGCAGCTCGAGCATGAACACTGAAGCTTTCTTT. It translates to CASSSSMNTEAFF.

The chain carries TRBV4-1 and TRBJ2-3; D remains ambiguous. CDR3 length: 11 residues. Germline CDR1 MGHRA, CDR2 YSYEKL. Trimming took 3 bases from V and 5 from J, leaving 3 bases between them. The CDR3 DNA sequence: TGCGCCAGCAGCCATAGAGATACGCAGTATTTT. Protein: CASSHRDTQYF.

This chain connects TRBV10-3 to TRBJ1-3; D possibly corresponds to TRBD1 (5 bases). Germline loops: CDR1 ENHRY, CDR2 SYGVKD. V was shortened by 2 bases and J by 7 bases, with 9 bases between the two germline ends. This CDR3 has 13 amino acids. The CDR3 DNA reads TGTGCCATCAGTGAGCCGGGGGGGAACACCATATATTTT. Its translation is CAISEPGGNTIYF.

The gene calls are TRBV5-6 and TRBJ1-6; TRBD1 is a possible D gene (5 bases). The V gene's germline CDR1 is SGHDT and CDR2 YYEEEE. The CDR3 runs 12 residues. The V gene lost 4 bases and the J gene lost 18 bases, with 17 bases spanning the gap. CDR3 residues: CASSAGALRAHF. The CDR3 DNA is TGTGCCAGCAGCGCTGGGGCCCTTCGGGCCCACTTT.

CDR3 bases: TGCGCCAGCAGCTTGGATTACCCCTCGTCCGGCTACGAGCAGTACTTC. Amino acids: CASSLDYPSSGYEQYF. The chain uses TRBV5-1 and TRBJ2-7; no clear D. The CDR3 extends over 16 amino acids. The ends were cut back, 0 bases at V and 3 bases at J, with 16 bases in the middle. CDR1 is SGHRS and CDR2 is YFSETQ in the germline V gene.

The V gene is TRBV5-6, the J gene TRBJ2-3, with TRBD2 matching over 7 bases. CDR3 size: 16 residues. V dropped 4 bases and J dropped 0; count of bases not matched to a gene: 8. Germline V gene lookup returns CDR1 SGHDT and CDR2 YYEEEE. CDR3 coding DNA: TGTGCCAGCAGCCAGCTAGCGGCCCTTAGCACAGATACGCAGTATTTT. Translation gives CASSQLAALSTDTQYF.

This rearrangement joins TRBV7-9 to TRBJ1-3; 8 bases are a match to TRBD1. CDR1 and CDR2 from the germline V gene are SEHNR and FQNEAQ (reference sequence). Losses at the gene ends were 5 bases for V and 4 bases for J; bases not matched to a gene: 4. The CDR3 covers 14 residues. The CDR3 DNA follows: TGTGCCAGCAGCCCGACAGGGGTAGGAAACACCATATATTTT. This codes for CASSPTGVGNTIYF.